This paragraph covers one T cell receptor (beta chain) sequence. The sample holds a few counts of this clonotype. Its antigen remains unidentified. The record has no base qualities; no much larger clone is one base away. The data are from a study of human T cells and chemical hapten exposure (dated by TCRdb to the early 2020s). With respect to the entire study: For sensitization, 2% DPC in acetone was applied to an approximately 2 cm by approximately 2 cm area of upper inner arm skin. Libraries were pooled for sequencing, and per-sample TCR yields varied mainly because of small differences in library volumes within the pool. In alopecia patients, the study followed how the peripheral blood TCR repertoire changed in vivo over primary and secondary sensitization to diphenylcyclopropenone (DPC), a hapten. Alopecia areata with under or over 50% scalp involvement, alopecia totalis and alopecia universalis were represented in the patient cohort, which was mostly female. Weekly therapeutic DPC doses were additionally applied to the scalp of patients throughout the roughly 25-week study period. About 30 alopecia patients provided blood for TCR sequencing at one to four time points (pre-sensitization, 2, 6 and 24 weeks). Blood samples were taken from patients before sensitization (week 0) and then at 2, 6 and about 24 weeks after DPC sensitization. From each blood RNA sample, both TCR alpha and TCR beta chains were sequenced. Patch testing was done on the upper back using Finn chambers containing 0.01% DPC, and results were scored after 6 days according to International Contact Dermatitis Research Group standards.

Libraries were constructed by RACE. The instrument given in TCRdb is NextSeq 500. Library preparation attached unique molecular identifiers to individual cDNA molecules for quantitative, reproducible TCR counting. The original pipeline was this. Samples had a median of 95,638 TCRs, with a range from roughly 20,000 to 690,600. V, J and CDR3 annotation of the TCR reads was carried out using the Decombinator software suite. For the PS versus PT1 abundance plots, all samples were subsampled to the same number of TCRs (28,000). Expanded TCRs were defined as absent before sensitization and observed at least eight times at the 2-week time point. The public sequencing data were trimmed at Q25 with fastp and processed into clonotypes with MiXCR by TCRdb, which kept only in-frame beta chains. One record per CDR3 amino acid sequence lists the most common genes and DNA. The V and J calls and clone size come from TCRdb's table, not from the authors' own analysis. The sample profile shows roughly 56,000 distinct CDR3 sequences; 9.5% to 10% of them were found once. The ten largest clones add up to around a tenth of the sample.

Overall study outcomes, separate from this receptor: Because every patient had alopecia, a presumed autoimmune disease, the patients' immune response might differ from that of healthy individuals. Repeated subsampling changed both the strength of the expansion versus patch-test correlation and the threshold at which the correlation became significant. No change with DPC sensitization was found in the number of TCRs above 1 in 1000 frequency, and no evidence of global repertoire structure alterations was found. Patch test score was positively correlated with the number of PT1 expanded TCRs, with significance at thresholds 8, 16 and 32 but not at 4. Expanded TCRs formed significantly more large CDR3 similarity clusters than pre-sensitization or healthy control sets, consistent with antigen-driven responses.

The germline V gene gives CDR1 as SGDLS and CDR2 as YYNGEE. Compared with germline, V lacks 4 bases and J lacks 1 base; bases without a gene match: 10. The CDR3 contains 16 residues, cysteine and phenylalanine counted. Only the CDR3 DNA stays, 48 bases, in frame from base 1. Explained via the paper, the time point label denotes: pre-sensitization, week 0. Reading the label with the study, this specimen's treatment or condition is: therapeutic diphenylcyclopropenone sensitization with weekly scalp DPC. Total RNA was extracted from unfractionated whole blood collected in Tempus Blood RNA tubes. At each patch-test visit, blood was drawn before the patch test was applied. Eligible patients were aged 18 to 70, diagnosed with alopecia, deemed suitable for DPC therapy, and excluded if pregnant.

The rearranged chain carries TRBV9 and TRBJ1-1; 7 bases in the junction line up with TRBD1. Source: whole blood, taken in connection with sensitization to the hapten diphenylcyclopropenone (DPC). This receptor was identified in a woman under 40 with alopecia areata. Some clones in this sample may be carry-over from other donors' samples. The encoded CDR3 is CASSPLPGQRNTEAFF. The DNA sequence is as follows: TGTGCCAGCAGCCCGTTACCGGGACAGCGGAACACTGAAGCTTTCTTT.